This T cell receptor (beta chain) appears in the sequencing data of a study of identical twins. V was clipped by 5 bases and J by 12 bases; unmatched bases: 12. This CDR3 has 14 amino acids. Germline values: CDR1 SGHKS, CDR2 YYEKEE (reference sequence). This clonotype was observed a few times. TCRdb ran MiXCR on the 5' RACE reads and lists one entry per CDR3 protein. Among some 330,000 distinct CDR3 sequences listed, 8.5% to 10% were seen once. The material sequenced was naive T cells sorted from blood. The J gene is TRBJ2-7, the V gene TRBV5-5; 12 positions agree with TRBD2. The receptor comes from a woman between 45 and 60 years old in good health. For the CDR3, the DNA is TGTGCCAGCAGTTCCGGACTAGCGGGGTCCCCCGTGTACTTC. It is translated as CASSSGLAGSPVYF.